The 14 T cell receptor beta chains presented below share a single source sample, sequenced in a study of read filtering for tumor transcriptome and immune sequencing. Molecular barcoded adaptors covering alpha/delta and beta/gamma chains were used on approximately 440 ng RNA. Each CDR3 protein gets one entry after TCRdb re-called the reads with MiXCR. The sample has 75,000 to 95,000 distinct CDR3 sequences; roughly 21% are singletons. Sequencing used a population of CD138-negative cells sorted from bone marrow. These receptors all come from a donor aged 40 or over with multiple myeloma.

Regarding this clonotype: With a much larger clone just one base away, this may be a read error. The rearrangement joins TRBV5-1 to TRBJ1-2; 9 nucleotides agree with TRBD1. The CDR3 sequence is 17 residues long. J gave up 3 bases and V 4 bases, and 13 bases lay outside the gene matches. In germline, CDR1 is SGHRS, CDR2 YFSETQ. The CDR3 nucleotides are TGCGCCAGCAGCCGCCGGGACAGGGTGATGTCTGACTATGGCTACACCTTC. It yields the protein CASSRRDRVMSDYGYTF.

This clonotype has ten or more counts. The chain carries TRBV27 and TRBJ2-7; the D is unclear. This CDR3 is 12 amino acids long. Germline V gene sequence: CDR1 MNHEY, CDR2 SMNVEV (reference sequence). The V end lost 10 bases, the J end lost 6 bases, and 16 bases lay between the germline ends. The CDR3 here is CATKDRQVEQYF. The CDR3 coding sequence is TGTGCCACCAAGGACCGCCAGGTCGAGCAGTACTTC.

This chain links TRBV3-1 with TRBJ2-2; possibly TRBD2 for D (5 bases). Germline CDR1 and CDR2: LGHDT and YNNKEL (reference sequence). The germline V and J ends were trimmed by 6 bases and 1 base, with 12 bases remaining between them. The CDR3 runs to 15 residues. The CDR3 loop is CASRPGFQNTGELFF. In DNA, the CDR3 is TGTGCCAGCAGGCCGGGATTCCAGAACACCGGGGAGCTGTTTTTT.

This clonotype appeared a few times. The genes are TRBV24-1 and TRBJ2-5, with 12 bases fitting TRBD2. Germline CDR1 KGHDR, CDR2 SFDVKD. The junction had 25 bases not matched to a gene; V was cut back by 8 bases and J by 7 bases. The CDR3 covers 20 residues. CDR3 in DNA: TGTGCCACCAAATTGTACGGCAGGGCCACTAGCGGGGGGCACTCGGGGACCCAGTACTTC. Translated, it gives CATKLYGRATSGGHSGTQYF.

This clonotype was detected many times. This chain links TRBV5-6 with TRBJ1-2; 7 positions match TRBD1. Trimming removed 4 bases from V and 7 bases from J; junction bases left unmatched: 7. The length of the CDR3 is 13 residues. CDR1 SGHDT and CDR2 YYEEEE come from the germline V gene. The CDR3 coding sequence is TGTGCCAGCAGCGTCAGGGGGGAAGGTGGCTACACCTTC. Protein sequence: CASSVRGEGGYTF.

This clonotype was counted ten times or more. CDR3 nucleotide sequence: TGTGCCAGCAGTGTACCAACTAGCTTTGTGGGCGATGAGCAGTTCTTC. This translates into CASSVPTSFVGDEQFF. The genes are TRBV2 and TRBJ2-1; D possibly corresponds to TRBD2 (6 bases). V was cut by 4 bases and J by 8 bases, with 21 bases left in between. Germline V gene sequence: CDR1 SNHLY, CDR2 FYNNEI. This CDR3 is 16 amino acids long.

This clonotype has a single count. A much larger clone differs by one base, so this may be a read error. Likely a read error: the CDR3 ends without its conserved phenylalanine or tryptophan. V and J are TRBV6-1 and TRBJ2-7, with 9 bases that match TRBD1. Germline-derived CDR1 and CDR2 are MNHNS and SASEGT. The CDR3 sequence is 13 residues long. V gave up 6 bases and J gave up 7 bases; unmatched junction bases: 7. The DNA of the CDR3 is TGTGCCAGCAGCCTCGGGACAGGGAAAGAGCAGTACCTC. Translated, it gives CASSLGTGKEQYL.

The gene calls are TRBV10-1 and TRBJ2-3; 9 bases line up with TRBD1. From germline, CDR1 is WNHNN and CDR2 SYGVQD (reference sequence). V was clipped by 6 bases and J by 2 bases; unmatched bases: 3. CDR3 length: 14 residues. CDR3 sequence reads: CASRRDRATDTQYF. As DNA, the CDR3 is TGCGCCAGCAGAAGGGACAGGGCCACAGATACGCAGTATTTT.

Concerning this clonotype: Since a much larger clone is just one base distant, this may be a read error. This rearrangement joins TRBV5-1 to TRBJ2-3; weak D call: TRBD1 (5 bases). The J call could be wrong; TRBJ1-5 is a better fit for the DNA end. This CDR3 is built from 14 residues. In germline, CDR1 is SGHRS, CDR2 YFSETQ. In DNA, the CDR3 is TGCGCCAGCAGGGGCAGGGCGAGCACAGATACGCAGCATTTT. It yields the protein CASRGRASTDTQHF.

At least ten counts were recorded for this clonotype. This sequence joins TRBV28 and TRBJ2-3; TRBD1 agrees at 7 bases. The CDR3 is 12 residues long. Germline V CDR1 and CDR2: MDHEN, SYDVKM. J was trimmed by 4 bases and V by 8 bases; bases with no gene match: 3. CDR3 protein: CASYRGADTQYF. The CDR3 region has the DNA TGTGCCAGCTACAGGGGCGCAGATACGCAGTATTTT.

The chain combines TRBV3-1 with TRBJ2-1; possible D gene TRBD1, 5 bases. The V end was cut by 4 bases, the J end by 0 bases, with 10 bases between. Germline V gene sequence: CDR1 LGHDT, CDR2 YNNKEL (reference sequence). The CDR3 has 15 amino acids. CDR3 region: CASSLQVNSYNEQFF. Written as DNA, the CDR3 is TGTGCCAGCAGCCTACAGGTTAACTCCTACAATGAGCAGTTCTTC.

This clonotype occurred many times. This chain uses TRBV28 with TRBJ2-3, with D possibly TRBD2 on 6 matching bases. The germline CDR1 and CDR2 sequences are MDHEN and SYDVKM. CDR3 length: 16 amino acids. Deletions cut 2 bases from V and 2 bases from J, with 14 bases between. The CDR3 here is CASSLRRGVSTDTQYF. CDR3 nucleotides: TGTGCCAGCAGTTTACGTCGCGGGGTATCCACAGATACGCAGTATTTT.

Many counts were recorded for this clonotype. V and J are TRBV27 and TRBJ2-6; a weak D match, TRBD1 (6 bases). The V and J ends lost 5 bases and 4 bases respectively, with 15 bases between them. The CDR3 is 16 amino acids. Germline V lookup: CDR1 MNHEY, CDR2 SMNVEV (reference sequence). As DNA, the CDR3 is TGTGCCAGCAGTCCGATTCAGGGGATGGGGGCCAACGTCCTGACTTTC. Translation: CASSPIQGMGANVLTF.

On this clonotype: This CDR3 fails to terminate in the conserved phenylalanine or tryptophan, so it likely reflects a read error. The J gene is TRBJ2-2, the V gene TRBV20-1; perhaps D is TRBD1 or TRBD2 (5 bases each). The germline CDR1 and CDR2 sequences are DFQATT and SNEGSKA (reference sequence). Trimming left V 5 bases short and J 4 bases short, with 17 bases between. The CDR3 has 15 residues. CDR3 region: CSAVTPGTLTGELFL. CDR3 coding DNA: TGCAGTGCTGTAACTCCCGGGACGCTCACCGGGGAGCTGTTTCTT.